These 28 T cell receptor beta chains share one sample of origin, sequenced in a study of cytomegalovirus exposure and HLA in healthy donors. PCR primers comprised 60 Vbeta and 13 Jbeta primers. The repertoire was sequenced with immunoSEQ multiplex PCR; TCRdb's copy has only in-frame clones and lacks some. The sample yields 200,000 or so clones, approximately 84% seen once. The specimen was PBMCs. These receptors originate from a woman in her 30s in good health and CMV-seropositive.

Only one count was recorded for this clone. The J gene is TRBJ1-2, the V gene TRBV4-3; 8 nucleotides agree with TRBD1. V dropped 1 base and J dropped 6; count of bases not matched to a gene: 10. This CDR3 spans 16 amino acids. Germline CDR1 and CDR2: LGHNA and YSLEER. The CDR3 spells CASSQGGPGGADGYTF. The CDR3, as DNA: TGCGCCAGCAGCCAAGGGGGCCCAGGGGGCGCCGATGGCTACACCTTC.

This rearrangement joins TRBV5-1 to TRBJ2-7; tentative D call: TRBD1 (6 bases). Trimming pared 3 bases from V and 3 bases from J, leaving 13 bases between. This CDR3 comprises 14 residues. The V gene's germline CDR1 is SGHRS and CDR2 YFSETQ. This CDR3 reads CASSSQGNIYEQYF. DNA of the CDR3: TGCGCCAGCAGCTCACAGGGAAATATCTACGAGCAGTACTTC.

The V and J genes are TRBV27 and TRBJ2-7, with TRBD2 matching 8 bases. Germline assignment: CDR1 MNHEY and CDR2 SMNVEV (reference sequence). The CDR3 loop spans 16 amino acids. J lost 1 base, V lost 7 bases, and 12 bases had no gene match. CDR3 in DNA: TGTGCCAGCAAGGGCGGGGGGCGAGAAGGATCCTACGAGCAGTACTTC. Protein sequence: CASKGGGREGSYEQYF.

This clone has only one observation. This rearrangement joins TRBV25-1 to TRBJ1-1, with TRBD1 matching over 8 bases. V trimming: 5 bases; J trimming: 1 base; junction bases outside the gene matches: 9. Germline CDR1 is MGHDK and CDR2 is SYGVNS. This CDR3 region has 16 residues. The CDR3 nucleotides read TGTGCCAGCAGTCCCTCAAGAGGACAGGGGAACACTGAAGCTTTCTTT. Amino acid sequence: CASSPSRGQGNTEAFF.

V gene TRBV7-9 combines with J gene TRBJ2-7; D remains unclear. CDR1 is SEHNR, CDR2 FQNEAQ, per germline (reference sequence). With 5 bases removed from V and 6 bases from J, the gap between germline ends came to 14 bases. This CDR3 is 13 amino acids long. DNA for the CDR3: TGTGCCAGCAGCCCCTCAACCCAGCGCGAGCAGTACTTC. Translating it yields CASSPSTQREQYF. Filled out from reference TRBV7-9 and TRBJ2-7, the complete variable domain reads DTGVSQNPRHKITKRGQNVTFRCDPISEHNRLYWYRQTLGQGPEFLTYFQNEAQLEKSRLLSDRFSAERPKGSFSTLEIQRTEQGDSAMYLCASSPSTQREQYFGPGTRLTVT.

The chain combines TRBV7-2 with TRBJ1-1; D unresolved. Deletions cut 5 bases from V and 4 bases from J, with 20 bases between. The germline CDR1 and CDR2 sequences are SGHTA and FQGNSA. The CDR3 consists of 16 residues. The CDR3 is CASSPTMDWVATEAFF. In DNA, the CDR3 is TGTGCCAGCAGCCCCACCATGGACTGGGTGGCCACTGAAGCTTTCTTT.

This sequence joins TRBV25-1 and TRBJ1-4, with unresolved D. V lost 3 bases to trimming and J lost 5 bases, with 4 bases between them. Germline CDR1 MGHDK, CDR2 SYGVNS. The CDR3 contains 12 residues. The CDR3 region is CASSDVNEKLFF. The CDR3 region has the DNA TGTGCCAGCAGTGACGTAAATGAAAAACTGTTTTTT.

The chain links TRBV5-1 to TRBJ2-7, with a weak D call TRBD2 (6 bases). This CDR3 contains 15 residues. Between the trimmed V and J ends, which lost 1 base and 6 bases, there was a span of 17 bases. Germline V gene data show CDR1 as SGHRS and CDR2 as YFSETQ. CDR3 sequence: CASSLYSTSNTEQYF. The DNA of the CDR3 is TGCGCCAGCAGCTTGTATTCCACTAGCAATACCGAGCAGTACTTC.

V and J are TRBV5-4 and TRBJ2-5, with D possibly matching TRBD2 (6 bases). The CDR3 extends over 14 amino acids. Trimming took 5 bases from V and 2 from J, leaving 13 bases between them. The germline V gene has CDR1 SGHNT and CDR2 YYREEE (reference sequence). The CDR3 region is CASSWGRGQETQYF. The DNA for the CDR3 is TGTGCCAGCAGTTGGGGTCGGGGGCAAGAGACCCAGTACTTC.

The sample holds a few counts of this clone. This sequence joins TRBV2 and TRBJ2-7, with 9 bases that match TRBD1. The CDR3 spans 15 residues. The germline gives CDR1 SNHLY, CDR2 FYNNEI. With V trimmed by 2 bases and J by 5 bases, 7 bases remained unmatched. The CDR3 spells CASSEPGQGNDEQYF. As DNA, the CDR3 is TGTGCCAGCAGTGAACCGGGACAGGGTAATGACGAGCAGTACTTC.

This clone was counted a few times. The genes are TRBV5-1 and TRBJ2-7; 9 nucleotides align to TRBD1. The CDR3 has 13 residues. Germline values: CDR1 SGHRS, CDR2 YFSETQ. After removal of 2 bases from V and 5 bases from J, the junction contained 2 bases not matched to a gene. The CDR3 region is CASSFGTGNEQYF. CDR3 in DNA: TGCGCCAGCAGCTTCGGGACAGGGAACGAGCAGTACTTC.

CDR3 nucleotide sequence: TGCGCCAGCAGCCAAGAAGGGACACCCTCCTACGAGCAGTACTTC. Amino acids: CASSQEGTPSYEQYF. This rearrangement joins TRBV4-3 to TRBJ2-7, with D maybe TRBD1 (6 bases). The CDR3 has 15 residues. Trimming left V 0 bases short and J 0 bases short, with 9 bases between. The germline CDR1 and CDR2 sequences are LGHNA and YSLEER.

This chain uses TRBV6-1 with TRBJ2-1, with D tentatively TRBD2 (5 bases). CDR1 is MNHNS, CDR2 SASEGT, per germline. Trimming took off 2 bases at V and 5 bases at J, with 10 bases between the two ends. This CDR3 contains 14 residues. Written as DNA, the CDR3 is TGTGCCAGCAGTGAAACGCTAGCTAACAATGAGCAGTTCTTC. Translating it yields CASSETLANNEQFF.

The V call is TRBV5-8, the J call TRBJ2-1; 9 nucleotides align to TRBD2. The CDR3 runs 15 residues. Germline V gene data show CDR1 as SGHTS and CDR2 as YDEGEE. V trimming: 2 bases; J trimming: 4 bases; junction bases outside the gene matches: 4. CDR3 nucleotide sequence: TGTGCCAGCAGCTTTGGGACTAGCAGTTACAATGAGCAGTTCTTC. It is translated as CASSFGTSSYNEQFF.

The chain joins TRBV19 to TRBJ1-5, with no clear D. V dropped 3 bases and J dropped 8 bases, with 11 bases sitting between them. The CDR3 is 13 amino acids. Germline CDR1 is LNHDA and CDR2 is SQIVND (reference sequence). The CDR3 region is CASSMLTSEPQHF. The CDR3 coding sequence is TGTGCCAGTAGTATGTTGACTTCCGAGCCCCAGCATTTT.

The table lists this clone with a few counts. The chain combines TRBV27 with TRBJ2-5, with 8 positions matching TRBD1. The end of the DNA is better explained by TRBJ2-7, so the J call may be wrong. Germline values: CDR1 MNHEY, CDR2 SMNVEV (reference sequence). This CDR3 comprises 15 residues. This CDR3 reads CASSPGTGGSYEQYF. The CDR3 DNA reads as TGTGCCAGCAGTCCCGGGACAGGTGGAAGCTACGAGCAGTACTTC.

This chain links TRBV27 with TRBJ1-1; D is unresolved. The CDR3 has 13 amino acids. Germline V gives CDR1 MNHEY, CDR2 SMNVEV (reference sequence). V was clipped by 2 bases and J by 12 bases, with 16 bases between them. This CDR3 reads CASSLTIAGLTFF. DNA for the CDR3: TGTGCCAGCAGTTTAACCATCGCGGGATTAACTTTCTTT.

The CDR3 sequence: CASSSLVAGELFF. CDR3 coding DNA: TGTGCCAGCAGTTCCCTAGTGGCCGGGGAGCTGTTTTTT. The V and J genes are TRBV27 and TRBJ2-2; no clear D gene. The germline V gene has CDR1 MNHEY and CDR2 SMNVEV (reference sequence). The CDR3 has 13 amino acids. V lost 4 bases to trimming and J lost 6 bases, with 9 bases between them.

This chain joins TRBV4-1 and TRBJ1-2, with a weak D call TRBD1 (5 bases). The CDR3 totals 14 residues. Germline assignment: CDR1 MGHRA and CDR2 YSYEKL. V was cut by 5 bases and J by 2 bases, with 12 bases left in between. The CDR3 sequence: CASSSLGGNYGYTF. DNA of the CDR3: TGCGCCAGCAGCTCCCTGGGGGGGAACTATGGCTACACCTTC.

The chain has TRBV5-1 and TRBJ2-1; a weak D match, TRBD1 (5 bases). V lost 4 bases and J lost 3, with 17 bases in between. Per germline, CDR1 SGHRS and CDR2 YFSETQ. This CDR3 contains 16 residues. The CDR3 DNA reads as TGCGCCAGCAGCATTTATACAGGAAACTTCTACAATGAGCAGTTCTTC. This codes for CASSIYTGNFYNEQFF. Using reference TRBV5-1 and TRBJ2-1 for the parts outside the CDR3, the full variable domain is KAGVTQTPRYLIKTRGQQVTLSCSPISGHRSVSWYQQTPGQGLQFLFEYFSETQRNKGNFPGRFSGRQFSNSRSEMNVSTLELGDSALYLCASSIYTGNFYNEQFFGPGTRLTVL.

CDR3: CASSAGLNTEAFF. The CDR3 region has the DNA TGTGCCAGCTCAGCAGGGTTGAACACTGAAGCTTTCTTT. This sequence joins TRBV25-1 and TRBJ1-1; tentatively, D is TRBD1 (5 bases). Germline V gene lookup returns CDR1 MGHDK and CDR2 SYGVNS. The V end was cut by 8 bases, the J end by 0 bases, with 10 bases between. This CDR3 has 13 residues. Complete variable domain (other parts from reference TRBV25-1 and TRBJ1-1): EADIYQTPRYLVIGTGKKITLECSQTMGHDKMYWYQQDPGMELHLIHYSYGVNSTEKGDLSSESTVSRIRTEHFPLTLESARPSHTSQYLCASSAGLNTEAFFGQGTRLTVV.

The chain employs TRBV5-1 and TRBJ2-5; 7 positions agree with TRBD1. This CDR3 region has 14 residues. The trim removed 2 bases at V and 5 bases at J, leaving 6 bases unmatched. Per germline, CDR1 SGHRS and CDR2 YFSETQ. In DNA, the CDR3 is TGCGCCAGCAGCTTTGACAGGGCAGGCGAGACCCAGTACTTC. Protein sequence: CASSFDRAGETQYF.

V usage is TRBV28 and J usage is TRBJ2-1, with 8 positions matching TRBD2. The V and J ends lost 7 bases and 6 bases, in that order; junction bases with no gene match: 8. This CDR3 has 14 amino acids. In germline, CDR1 is MDHEN, CDR2 SYDVKM. The CDR3: CASTRRLALNEQFF. The CDR3 bases are TGTGCCAGCACCCGGAGACTAGCGCTCAATGAGCAGTTCTTC.

The gene calls are TRBV6-5 and TRBJ2-7; 7 nucleotides match TRBD2. V was clipped by 6 bases and J by 8 bases; unmatched bases: 7. This CDR3 region has 12 residues. CDR1 is MNHEY, CDR2 SVGAGI, per germline. CDR3 sequence (DNA): TGTGCCAGCAGCAGGGAGGGACGGAAGCAGTACTTC. It specifies CASSREGRKQYF.

This chain links TRBV5-6 with TRBJ1-4; tentative D call: TRBD1 (6 bases). Germline V CDR1 and CDR2: SGHDT, YYEEEE. V lost 4 bases to trimming and J lost 0 bases, with 13 bases between them. The CDR3 loop spans 16 amino acids. The CDR3 DNA reads as TGTGCCAGCAGCCTCCGGGACACCGCAACTAATGAAAAACTGTTTTTT. Its protein is CASSLRDTATNEKLFF.

The J gene is TRBJ2-6, the V gene TRBV5-4, with TRBD1 identical over 7 bases. The germline V gene has CDR1 SGHNT and CDR2 YYREEE (reference sequence). CDR3 size: 15 residues. V trimming: 5 bases; J trimming: 0 bases; junction bases outside the gene matches: 2. The CDR3 DNA is TGTGCCAGCAGTCCAGGGGGCTCTGGGGCCAACGTCCTGACTTTC. Its translation is CASSPGGSGANVLTF.

The chain recombines TRBV27 with TRBJ2-1; TRBD2 matches 12 bases. Trimming at V came to 6 bases and at J to 7 bases, leaving 7 bases not matched to a gene. CDR3 length equals 15 residues. The germline CDR1 and CDR2 sequences are MNHEY and SMNVEV (reference sequence). The CDR3 loop is CASSRLAGESNEQFF. DNA for the CDR3: TGTGCCAGCAGCCGACTAGCGGGAGAGAGTAATGAGCAGTTCTTC.

The rearrangement links TRBV5-1 to TRBJ2-7, with a weak D call TRBD2 (5 bases). This CDR3 spans 14 amino acids. In germline, CDR1 is SGHRS, CDR2 YFSETQ. V shed 5 bases and J shed 4 bases, with 16 bases lying between them. CDR3 sequence (DNA): TGCGCCAGCAGTCCCGGGAACTCGCCTTACGAGCAGTACTTC. Protein sequence: CASSPGNSPYEQYF.